This entry concerns a single TCR beta chain. Its cognate antigen has yet to be identified. No qualities accompany the bases; no much larger clone lies one base away. Relative to germline, V is 1 base shorter and J is 4 bases shorter, with 8 bases between their ends. CDR1 MGHRA and CDR2 YSYEKL are derived from the germline V gene. The CDR3 goes from the cysteine to the phenylalanine over 15 residues. CDR3 DNA only is kept here, 45 bases in frame from base 1. For TCR Vbeta sequencing, memory CD4+ T cells were sorted ex vivo from the peripheral blood of narcolepsy patients and healthy controls. This entry belongs to a study of T cells in narcolepsy (dated by TCRdb to the late 2010s). Background on the whole study: The study enrolled patients with narcolepsy type 1 or type 2 (NT1, NT2) together with healthy control donors. The study sought autoreactive T cells targeting hypocretin neuron self-antigens (hypocretin, TRIB2) in narcolepsy patients, using TCR Vbeta sequencing to track clonotypes in blood and CSF.

Receptor libraries were prepared by the immunoSEQ multiplex PCR assay. Drawn from immuneACCESS, this table holds only the in-frame rearrangements with V and J called that TCRdb kept. Clones are partly lost; checked studies trace under half to an unresolved V gene and leave the rest unexplained. Present in this sample are approximately 25,000 clones, roughly 74% of which were seen just once. Almost 3.5% of the sample goes to the ten largest clones. What the authors observed across the whole study: Numbers of sequenced blood memory CD4+ clonotypes were comparable, averaging approximately 40,000 in patients and 30,000 to 35,000 in controls. Plots comparing CSF and blood CD4+ T cell clonotypes from the same patient highlighted HCRT-specific and TRIB2-specific autoreactive clonotypes. According to the report, autoreactive clonotypes were detected serially in the blood of the same patients and of different patients, but not in healthy controls. No sequences matching autoreactive T cell clones were contained in some blood memory CD4+ repertoires from patients and controls.

The sequenced material came from CD45RA- memory CD4+ T cells from PBMCs. In the paper's terms, the cell subset or site label means: memory T cells sorted ex vivo from peripheral blood. This TCR was sampled from a human donor with narcolepsy. This chain is built from TRBV4-1 and TRBJ2-6; matching of 6 bases hints at TRBD1 as the D gene. DNA sequence: TGCGCCAGCAGCCAAGGCGGACAGGGGGCCAACGTCCTGACTTTC. This is translated as CASSQGGQGANVLTF.